This T cell receptor beta chain was identified during a study of shared clonotypes between healthy human individuals. Across the study: The study used three CD4 naive, three CD4 memory, two CD8 naive and one CD8 memory plate per donor.

Germline loops: CDR1 ENHRY, CDR2 SYGVKD. There are 14 residues in the CDR3. A word on this clone: The antigen is undetermined.

TCRdb's copy holds only in-frame clones and misses some; the assay was immunoSEQ multiplex PCR. This sample has around 2.5 million clones, with over 85% found just once. Memory CD4+ cells were the fraction left after CD45RA+ naive selection. Overall study results and limits: Generation probabilities were higher for clonotypes shared across all four sorted-subset donors than for unshared ones. Rarefaction gave evidence that sorted-subset sequencing remained incomplete despite large depth.

Material for sequencing was naive CD4+ T cells from PBMCs. Specified subset: CD45RA+ positively selected. This receptor was obtained from a man aged 18 to 30 in good health. Some clones in this sample may be carry-over from other donors' samples. The chain recombines TRBV10-3 with TRBJ2-5, with D hard to call. The DNA end lines up better with TRBJ2-7; the J call may be wrong. CDR3 bases: TGTGCCATCAGTGAAACCAGGCTCTACTACGAGCAGTACTTC. This translates into CAISETRLYYEQYF.